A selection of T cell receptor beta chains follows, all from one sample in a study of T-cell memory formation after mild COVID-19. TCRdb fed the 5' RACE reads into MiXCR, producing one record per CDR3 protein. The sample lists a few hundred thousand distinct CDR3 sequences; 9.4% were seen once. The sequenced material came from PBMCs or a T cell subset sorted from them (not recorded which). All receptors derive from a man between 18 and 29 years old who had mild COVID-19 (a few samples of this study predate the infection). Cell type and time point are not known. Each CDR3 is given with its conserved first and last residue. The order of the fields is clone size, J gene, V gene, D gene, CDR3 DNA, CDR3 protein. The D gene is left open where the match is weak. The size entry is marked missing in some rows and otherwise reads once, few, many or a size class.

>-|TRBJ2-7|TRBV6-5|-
TGTGCCAGCAGTTACGGCGGCTTTCCTAACGAGCAGTACTTC
CASSYGGFPNEQYF
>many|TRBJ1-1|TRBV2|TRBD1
TGTGCCAGCAGTGACCGGACAGGGCTGAACACTGAAGCTTTCTTT
CASSDRTGLNTEAFF
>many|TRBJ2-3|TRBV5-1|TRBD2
TGCGCCAGCGCGCCGGGGGAGGGAGGTGATACGCAGTATTTT
CASAPGEGGDTQYF
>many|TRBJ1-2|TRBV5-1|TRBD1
TGCGCCAGCAGCGCGGACAGGGGCCGGGGCTATGGCTACACCTTC
CASSADRGRGYGYTF
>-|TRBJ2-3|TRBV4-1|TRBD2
TGCGCCAGCAGCCAACCGTTAGGACTAGCAAGTACAGATACGCAGTATTTT
CASSQPLGLASTDTQYF
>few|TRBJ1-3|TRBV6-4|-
TGTGCCAGCAGTGACCGGACTATAATCTCTGGAAACACCATATATTTT
CASSDRTIISGNTIYF
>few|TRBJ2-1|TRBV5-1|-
TGCGCCAGCAGCTTGTCAGGGTCGACCTACAATGAGCAGTTCTTC
CASSLSGSTYNEQFF
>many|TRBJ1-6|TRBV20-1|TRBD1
TGCAGTGCTAGAGACGGAAGACAGGGATCAAATTCACCCCTCCACTTT
CSARDGRQGSNSPLHF
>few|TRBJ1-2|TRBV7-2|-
TGTGCCAGCAGCTTACAGGCAAACCGGGACGGTGGCTACACCTTC
CASSLQANRDGGYTF
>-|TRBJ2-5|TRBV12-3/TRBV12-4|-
TGTGCCAGCAGTTTGCGTCAGCCCGAACAAGAGACCCAGTACTTC
CASSLRQPEQETQYF